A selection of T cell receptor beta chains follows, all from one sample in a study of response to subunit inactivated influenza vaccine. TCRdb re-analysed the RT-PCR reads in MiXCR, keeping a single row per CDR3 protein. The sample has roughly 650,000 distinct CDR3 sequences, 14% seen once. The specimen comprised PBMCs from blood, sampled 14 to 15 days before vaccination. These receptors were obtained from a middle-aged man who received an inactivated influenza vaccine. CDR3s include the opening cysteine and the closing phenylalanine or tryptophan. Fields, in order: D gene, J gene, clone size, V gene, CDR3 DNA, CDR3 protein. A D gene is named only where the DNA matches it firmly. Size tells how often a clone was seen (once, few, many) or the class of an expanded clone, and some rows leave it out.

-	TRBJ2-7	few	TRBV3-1	TGTGCCAGCAGCCAAGAAGTCGGGTCCGGGGGCGAGCAGTACTTC	CASSQEVGSGGEQYF
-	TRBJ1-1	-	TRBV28	TGTGCCAGCAGTTTCCTGGCCACTGAAGCTTTCTTT	CASSFLATEAFF
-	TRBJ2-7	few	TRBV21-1	TGTGCCAGCAGCAAAGAACCGGTGGACAGGGGCTACGAGCAGTACTTC	CASSKEPVDRGYEQYF
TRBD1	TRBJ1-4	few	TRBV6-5	TGTGCCAGCAGTTCCATCACAGGGGCTAATGAAAAACTGTTTTTT	CASSSITGANEKLFF
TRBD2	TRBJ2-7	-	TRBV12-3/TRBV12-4	TGTGCCAGCAGACCAGCGGGAGTCTACGAGCAGTACTTC	CASRPAGVYEQYF
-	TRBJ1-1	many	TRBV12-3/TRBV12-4	TGTGCCAGCAGTCTGACAGCACCGAACACTGAAGCTTTCTTT	CASSLTAPNTEAFF
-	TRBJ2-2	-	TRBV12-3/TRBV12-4	TGTGCCAGCAGTATACAAGTAGCGCGCAGGAGGACCGGGGAGCTGTTTTTT	CASSIQVARRRTGELFF
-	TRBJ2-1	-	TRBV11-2	TGTGCCAGCAGCCTCCAACCCGGGTTCGATGAGCAGTTCTTC	CASSLQPGFDEQFF
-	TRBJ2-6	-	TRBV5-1	TGCGCCAGCAGCTACCCTGCCGGGTCTGGGGCCAACGTCCTGACTTTC	CASSYPAGSGANVLTF
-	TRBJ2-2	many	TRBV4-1	TGCGCCAGCAGCCAAGCGGCTAACACCGGGGAGCTGTTTTTT	CASSQAANTGELFF
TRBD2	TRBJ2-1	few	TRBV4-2	TGTGCCAGCAGCCCTATCGGGAGGGAGGTTCACAATGAGCAGTTCTTC	CASSPIGREVHNEQFF
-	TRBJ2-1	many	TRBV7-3	TGTGCCAGCAGCTTAGGTTATGGAGGCGGGGCCTACAATGAGCAGTTCTTC	CASSLGYGGGAYNEQFF
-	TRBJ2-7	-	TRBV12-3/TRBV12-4	TGTGCCAGCAGAGGGGGGGCCCAAGGCTACGAGCAGTACTTC	CASRGGAQGYEQYF
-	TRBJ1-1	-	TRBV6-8	TGTGCCAGCAGTTACGAAGTCACTAACACTGAAGCTTTCTTT	CASSYEVTNTEAFF
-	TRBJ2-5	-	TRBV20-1	TGCAGTGCTAGTGGAGAGGAGACCCAGTACTTC	CSASGEETQYF
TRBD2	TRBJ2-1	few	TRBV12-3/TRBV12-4	TGTGCCAGCAGCGTTAGCGGGGGGGCAAATGAGCAGTTCTTC	CASSVSGGANEQFF